The table lists the clone carrying this T cell receptor (beta chain) with a count of one. The data are from a study of blood T cell repertoires in COVID-19. Trimming at V came to 0 bases and at J to 5 bases, leaving 12 bases not matched to a gene. CDR1 SGHRS and CDR2 YFSETQ come from the germline V gene. This CDR3 is built from 17 residues. TCRdb keeps only in-frame clones here, not all; method: immunoSEQ multiplex PCR. The repertoire consists of around 46,000 clones, with approximately 89% occurring once and the leading ten covering around a sixth. The TCR originated in a man aged 60 to 75 with active or convalescent COVID-19. The chain carries TRBV5-1 and TRBJ2-7; 9 bases are shared with TRBD1. Source material: peripheral blood. The CDR3 loop reads CASSLGQGGGESDEQYF. CDR3 DNA: TGCGCCAGCAGCTTGGGACAGGGGGGAGGCGAGTCGGACGAGCAGTACTTC.